What follows are 25 T cell receptor beta chains derived from one specimen sequenced in a study of T cell responses to AZD1222 COVID-19 vaccine. Libraries were prepared by immunoSEQ multiplex PCR; TCRdb keeps only in-frame clonotypes and omits some of them. Of about 150,000 clones in the sample, more than 90% were seen once. This specimen was peripheral blood, taken on day 0 of AZD1222 vaccination. The origin of the receptors is an adult in good health.

This chain joins TRBV24-1 and TRBJ1-5, with D possibly matching TRBD1 (5 bases). Trimming cost V 5 bases and J 7 bases, with 11 bases left between them. Looked up from germline, CDR1 is KGHDR and CDR2 is SFDVKD. This CDR3 comprises 13 residues. As DNA, the CDR3 is TGTGCCACCAGTGGGGGACCTTGGCAGCCCCAGCATTTT. Its translation is CATSGGPWQPQHF.

The V and J genes are TRBV12-3 or TRBV12-4 and TRBJ2-7; D may match TRBD1 or TRBD2 (6 bases each). The CDR3 is 13 residues long. V dropped 6 bases and J dropped 0 bases, with 9 bases sitting between them. This CDR3 is CASRRGASYEQYF. The DNA for the CDR3 is TGTGCCAGCAGGAGGGGGGCCTCCTACGAGCAGTACTTC.

The V and J genes are TRBV5-4 and TRBJ1-4; 10 bases are shared with TRBD1. This CDR3 has 15 amino acids. Trimming cost V 3 bases and J 5 bases; bases outside gene matches: 4. From germline, CDR1 is SGHNT and CDR2 YYREEE (reference sequence). In nucleotides, the CDR3 is TGTGCCAGCAGCTCGAAGGACAGGGGGAATGAAAAACTGTTTTTT. As protein: CASSSKDRGNEKLFF. The whole variable domain, remainder taken from reference TRBV5-4 and TRBJ1-4, is ETGVTQSPTHLIKTRGQQVTLRCSSQSGHNTVSWYQQALGQGPQFIFQYYREEENGRGNFPPRFSGLQFPNYSSELNVNALELDDSALYLCASSSKDRGNEKLFFGSGTQLSVL.

This clone was seen a handful of times. The rearrangement joins TRBV24-1 to TRBJ2-1; unclear D gene. The CDR3 extends over 15 amino acids. Germline CDR1 reads KGHDR; CDR2 reads SFDVKD. V shed 3 bases and J shed 2 bases, with 10 bases lying between them. The CDR3 is CATSDPAGPYNEQFF. The CDR3 bases are TGTGCCACCAGTGATCCAGCAGGACCCTACAATGAGCAGTTCTTC.

This clone was seen only once. The CDR3 sequence: CASRVLGLNTEAFF. The CDR3 DNA follows: TGTGCCAGCAGAGTTCTTGGCCTGAACACTGAAGCTTTCTTT. The V call is TRBV27, the J call TRBJ1-1; D remains ambiguous. The length of the CDR3 is 14 residues. V shed 6 bases and J shed 0 bases, with 11 bases lying between them. Germline V lookup: CDR1 MNHEY, CDR2 SMNVEV (reference sequence).

The rearrangement uses TRBV5-1 and TRBJ2-1; 8 bases align to TRBD2. CDR1 and CDR2 from the germline V gene are SGHRS and YFSETQ. Unmatched junction bases numbered 10, after V lost 4 bases and J lost 4 bases. This CDR3 has 16 amino acids. In DNA, the CDR3 is TGCGCCAGCAGCGCTAGAGCGGGGGCCGCTTACAATGAGCAGTTCTTC. Residues: CASSARAGAAYNEQFF. The full variable domain, rest sourced from reference TRBV5-1 and TRBJ2-1, is KAGVTQTPRYLIKTRGQQVTLSCSPISGHRSVSWYQQTPGQGLQFLFEYFSETQRNKGNFPGRFSGRQFSNSRSEMNVSTLELGDSALYLCASSARAGAAYNEQFFGPGTRLTVL.

This clone was seen once. Written as DNA, the CDR3 is TGTGCCAGCAGCCAGCGGGCAGAAGGAGCTTTCTTT. It encodes CASSQRAEGAFF. This chain joins TRBV3-1 (or the pseudogene TRBV3-2) and TRBJ1-1, with no clear D. The CDR3 runs to 12 residues. Trimming removed 3 bases from V and 10 bases from J, with 12 bases in between. The germline V gene encodes CDR1 LGHDT and CDR2 YNNKEL (reference sequence).

The rearrangement links TRBV4-1 to TRBJ2-1; no clear D gene. This CDR3 spans 16 amino acids. Germline-derived CDR1 and CDR2 are MGHRA and YSYEKL. V gave up 1 base and J gave up 2 bases, with 12 bases separating them. The CDR3 bases are TGCGCCAGCAGCCAAGTCGACCTTCTAGCCTACAATGAGCAGTTCTTC. Translating gives CASSQVDLLAYNEQFF.

This clone was detected only a few times. The CDR3 DNA reads TGTGCCAGCACCCCCCGAGGGCATCTGACTGAAGCTTTCTTT. Its protein product is CASTPRGHLTEAFF. This chain connects TRBV6-2 or TRBV6-3 to TRBJ1-1; D unclear. Germline loops: CDR1 MNHEY, CDR2 SVGEGT. The V end lost 7 bases, the J end lost 5 bases, and 17 bases lay between the germline ends. This CDR3 is 14 amino acids long.

The CDR3 nucleotides read TGTGCCAGCAGTTTGGGAGGGGAGCAGTTCTTC. It codes for CASSLGGEQFF. The gene calls are TRBV12-3 or TRBV12-4 and TRBJ2-1; 7 bases are a match to TRBD2. V was clipped by 3 bases and J by 10 bases; unmatched bases: 0. The CDR3 has 11 amino acids.

This clone appeared a single time. The chain recombines TRBV5-4 with TRBJ2-3; tentatively, D is TRBD1 (5 bases). V lost 0 bases and J lost 0, with 14 bases in between. The CDR3 length is 17 residues. The germline CDR1 and CDR2 sequences are SGHNT and YYREEE (reference sequence). The CDR3 nucleotides read TGTGCCAGCAGCTTGGCCGATGGACACCATAGCACAGATACGCAGTATTTT. This codes for CASSLADGHHSTDTQYF. Full variable domain (remainder filled in from reference TRBV5-4 and TRBJ2-3): ETGVTQSPTHLIKTRGQQVTLRCSSQSGHNTVSWYQQALGQGPQFIFQYYREEENGRGNFPPRFSGLQFPNYSSELNVNALELDDSALYLCASSLADGHHSTDTQYFGPGTRLTVL.

Written as DNA, the CDR3 is TGTGCCAGCAGAGCCTTGGACAGAAAAGGCTACACCTTC. This codes for CASRALDRKGYTF. The chain carries TRBV2 and TRBJ1-2; D may be TRBD1 (6 bases). From germline, CDR1 is SNHLY and CDR2 FYNNEI. This CDR3 has 13 residues. The germline V and J ends were trimmed by 6 bases and 8 bases, with 16 bases remaining between them.

The J gene is TRBJ2-1, the V gene TRBV2; 13 bases agree with TRBD2. V was pared by 6 bases and J by 6 bases, with 5 bases of the junction left unmatched. The CDR3 spans 15 residues. CDR1 and CDR2 from the germline V gene are SNHLY and FYNNEI. The chain's CDR3 is CASRRRLAGGNEQFF. CDR3 bases: TGTGCCAGCAGGCGGAGACTAGCGGGGGGCAATGAGCAGTTCTTC.

On this clone: Other DNA sequences in the same sample also yield this CDR3. The V call is TRBV30, the J call TRBJ1-2, with 10 bases fitting TRBD1. The J segment lost 5 bases and the V segment lost 3 bases, leaving 6 bases of the junction unmatched. CDR1 is GTSNPN and CDR2 is SVGIG in the germline V gene (reference sequence). This CDR3 comprises 14 residues. CDR3 amino acids: CAWRPPGQGYGYTF. In DNA, the CDR3 is TGTGCCTGGAGACCTCCGGGACAGGGGTATGGCTACACCTTC.

The chain joins TRBV5-6 to TRBJ1-1, with D possibly TRBD1 on 6 matching bases. Trimming cost V 6 bases and J 5 bases, with 17 bases left between them. This CDR3 region has 14 residues. The germline V gene encodes CDR1 SGHDT and CDR2 YYEEEE. The DNA for the CDR3 is TGTGCCAGCACCGACACAGGGATGAGTACTGAAGCTTTCTTT. Translation gives CASTDTGMSTEAFF. The entire variable domain, with the rest obtained from reference TRBV5-6 and TRBJ1-1, is as follows: DAGVTQSPTHLIKTRGQQVTLRCSPKSGHDTVSWYQQALGQGPQFIFQYYEEEERQRGNFPDRFSGHQFPNYSSELNVNALLLGDSALYLCASTDTGMSTEAFFGQGTRLTVV.

The chain combines TRBV2 with TRBJ1-2, with D possibly being TRBD1 (6 bases). Germline CDR1 SNHLY, CDR2 FYNNEI. The CDR3 has 13 amino acids. Trimming stripped 4 bases from V and 4 bases from J, with 10 bases between. CDR3 sequence reads: CASSVGAAYGYTF. In DNA form, the CDR3 reads TGTGCCAGCAGTGTGGGGGCGGCCTATGGCTACACCTTC.

The rearrangement joins TRBV11-2 to TRBJ1-2; TRBD1 agrees at 7 bases. The V gene's germline CDR1 is SGHAT and CDR2 FQNNGV. V shed 5 bases and J 8 bases; nucleotides not matched to a gene: 8. The CDR3 is 13 residues long. The CDR3 bases are TGTGCCAGCAGCCCCGGACAGGCTTGGGGCTACACCTTC. This codes for CASSPGQAWGYTF.

The chain couples TRBV7-3 to TRBJ1-2, with a tentative D call TRBD1 (5 bases). The CDR3 runs 14 residues. CDR1 is SGHTA, CDR2 FQGTGA, per germline. The V gene lost 2 bases and the J gene lost 5 bases, with 12 bases spanning the gap. The CDR3 DNA reads as TGTGCCAGCAGCTTACCCGGGGCCCAGTATGGCTACACCTTC. Its protein is CASSLPGAQYGYTF.

This rearrangement joins TRBV28 to TRBJ1-1; no clear D. V lost 7 bases and J lost 6, with 9 bases in between. CDR1 is MDHEN and CDR2 is SYDVKM in the germline V gene. This CDR3 comprises 11 residues. This CDR3 reads CASTGSAEAFF. In nucleotides, the CDR3 is TGTGCCAGCACGGGGTCGGCTGAAGCTTTCTTT.

The gene calls are TRBV7-2 and TRBJ2-7; no clear D. Germline V gene lookup returns CDR1 SGHTA and CDR2 FQGNSA. V was shortened by 4 bases and J by 2 bases, with 6 bases between the two germline ends. The CDR3 sequence is 12 residues long. CDR3 in amino acids: CASSSLPYEQYF. As DNA, the CDR3 is TGTGCCAGCAGCTCACTCCCCTACGAGCAGTACTTC.

CDR3 amino acids: CASSRQLLTNYGYTF. CDR3 in DNA: TGTGCCAGCAGCAGACAGCTACTAACTAACTATGGCTACACCTTC. V gene TRBV2 combines with J gene TRBJ1-2; possibly TRBD1 for D (5 bases). The germline CDR1 and CDR2 sequences are SNHLY and FYNNEI. This CDR3 region has 15 residues. V was cut by 6 bases and J by 0 bases, with 14 bases left in between.

The rearrangement joins TRBV29-1 to TRBJ1-2, with D possibly TRBD1 on 6 matching bases. Germline assignment: CDR1 SQVTM and CDR2 ANQGSEA. This CDR3 is built from 11 residues. With 7 bases removed from V and 6 bases from J, the gap between germline ends came to 12 bases. This CDR3 is CSAVGGDGYTF. For the CDR3, the DNA is TGCAGCGCAGTGGGGGGCGATGGCTACACCTTC. Together with reference TRBV29-1 and TRBJ1-2, the CDR3 gives the full variable domain: SAVISQKPSRDICQRGTSLTIQCQVDSQVTMMFWYRQQPGQSLTLIATANQGSEATYESGFVIDKFPISRPNLTFSTLTVSNMSPEDSSIYLCSAVGGDGYTFGSGTRLTVV.

This rearrangement joins TRBV5-6 to TRBJ2-3; no clear D gene. The CDR3 runs to 15 residues. V gave up 2 bases and J gave up 0 bases, with 10 bases separating them. The germline gives CDR1 SGHDT, CDR2 YYEEEE. The CDR3: CASSFLQSSTDTQYF. The CDR3 coding sequence is TGTGCCAGCAGCTTTTTACAGTCTAGCACAGATACGCAGTATTTT.

The chain recombines TRBV3-1 (or the pseudogene TRBV3-2) with TRBJ2-5; no reliable D call. Germline V gene sequence: CDR1 LGHDT, CDR2 YNNKEL (reference sequence). The CDR3 is made up of 11 amino acids. V lost 2 bases and J lost 4, with 2 bases in between. The CDR3 nucleotides read TGTGCCAGCAGCCAAATAGAGACCCAGTACTTC. It is translated as CASSQIETQYF.

The rearrangement uses TRBV5-1 and TRBJ1-4, with 9 bases aligning to TRBD1. The CDR3 has 14 amino acids. V dropped 3 bases and J dropped 8; count of bases not matched to a gene: 5. Germline V gene data show CDR1 as SGHRS and CDR2 as YFSETQ. CDR3 amino acids: CASSSQGAGEKLFF. In DNA, the CDR3 is TGCGCCAGCAGCTCACAGGGGGCGGGGGAAAAACTGTTTTTT.